Following are 15 T cell receptor beta chains from one sample sequenced in a study of T-cell reconstitution after alpha-beta-depleted transplantation in children. The library targeted TCRbeta and was prepared with unique molecular identifiers. TCRdb reprocessed the PCR reads with MiXCR, giving one entry per CDR3 protein. The profile shows approximately 150,000 distinct CDR3 sequences, around 10% of them singletons. The specimen comprised PBMCs, mostly from graft donor cells, sampled 180 days after TCRalphabeta/CD19-depleted stem cell transplant. The receptors originated from a female patient between 2 and 15 years old who had a stem cell transplant for congenital amegakaryocytic thrombocytopenia, so the T cells may come from the graft donor.

This clonotype was picked up many times. CDR3 DNA: TGTGCCAGCAGCTTAACAGGGACCTACGAGCAGTACTTC. The encoded protein is CASSLTGTYEQYF. The chain couples TRBV21-1 to TRBJ2-7; TRBD1, the table's D call, lacks a check against the DNA. TRBV21-1 is designated a pseudogene. This CDR3 contains 13 residues.

This clonotype was seen at least ten times. This chain uses TRBV10-2 with TRBJ1-2; no clear D. Germline CDR1 and CDR2: WSHSY and SAAADI. The CDR3 covers 15 residues. Deletions cut 3 bases from V and 2 bases from J, with 13 bases between. The DNA of the CDR3 is TGCGCCAGCAGTGACTGGCAGACCCTCAACTATGGCTACACCTTC. It is translated as CASSDWQTLNYGYTF.

This clonotype was found many times. The rearrangement uses TRBV5-5 and TRBJ2-1, with TRBD2 matching over 16 bases. There are 18 residues in the CDR3. Germline V CDR1 and CDR2: SGHKS, YYEKEE (reference sequence). The V segment lost 4 bases and the J segment 4 bases; nucleotides outside the gene matches: 8. In DNA form, the CDR3 reads TGTGCCAGCAGCGTCGGGACTAGCGGGAGGGCCGCGTACAATGAGCAGTTCTTC. Translating gives CASSVGTSGRAAYNEQFF.

This clonotype has a handful of counts. The V and J genes are TRBV4-3 and TRBJ1-1, with TRBD1 matching over 12 bases. V gave up 1 base and J gave up 3 bases; unmatched junction bases: 6. Germline V gives CDR1 LGHNA, CDR2 YSLEER. The CDR3 consists of 17 residues. The CDR3 loop is CASSQAGTGGAHTEAFF. The CDR3 DNA reads TGCGCCAGCAGCCAAGCCGGGACAGGGGGCGCGCACACTGAAGCTTTCTTT.

This chain uses TRBV5-1 with TRBJ2-2; D gene uncertain. This CDR3 is built from 12 residues. Germline assignment: CDR1 SGHRS and CDR2 YFSETQ. The V and J ends lost 1 base and 7 bases respectively, with 5 bases between them. DNA of the CDR3: TGCGCCAGCAGCTTGACTATCGGGGAGCTGTTTTTT. This sequence encodes CASSLTIGELFF.

This clonotype has just a few counts. The chain combines TRBV28 with TRBJ1-1; a weak D match, TRBD1 (5 bases). The V end was cut by 3 bases, the J end by 10 bases, with 15 bases between. The germline gives CDR1 MDHEN, CDR2 SYDVKM. The CDR3 covers 13 residues. The CDR3 nucleotides read TGTGCCAGCAGTTTCGGGGCCTCCTCTCGAGCTTTCTTT. Translating gives CASSFGASSRAFF. Variable domain in full (rest from reference TRBV28 and TRBJ1-1): DVKVTQSSRYLVKRTGEKVFLECVQDMDHENMFWYRQDPGLGLRLIYFSYDVKMKEKGDIPEGYSVSREKKERFSLILESASTNQTSMYLCASSFGASSRAFFGQGTRLTVV.

This clonotype was recorded at least ten times. This chain connects TRBV27 to TRBJ2-3; TRBD1 matches 8 bases. CDR3 length equals 15 residues. The J segment lost 3 bases and the V segment lost 2 bases, leaving 4 bases of the junction unmatched. Germline-derived CDR1 and CDR2 are MNHEY and SMNVEV (reference sequence). CDR3 DNA: TGTGCCAGCAGTTTACGGACAGGGTGGACAGATACGCAGTATTTT. It codes for CASSLRTGWTDTQYF.

This clonotype was recorded many times. The genes are TRBV30 and TRBJ2-5; D gene ambiguous. This CDR3 comprises 12 residues. Germline values: CDR1 GTSNPN, CDR2 SVGIG (reference sequence). Trimming took 5 bases from V and 1 from J, leaving 8 bases between them. CDR3 loop: CAWGPLQETQYF. Here the CDR3 DNA reads TGTGCCTGGGGACCGCTCCAAGAGACCCAGTACTTC.

Ten or more counts support this clonotype. The chain combines TRBV27 with TRBJ1-4, with D perhaps TRBD1 (5 bases). This CDR3 spans 14 amino acids. Trimming removed 5 bases at V and 7 bases at J, with 14 bases between. Germline CDR1 MNHEY, CDR2 SMNVEV (reference sequence). The CDR3 region is CASSGAGTAEKLFF. The CDR3, as DNA: TGTGCCAGCAGTGGGGCTGGCACAGCTGAAAAACTGTTTTTT. Full variable domain (outside the CDR3, taken from reference TRBV27 and TRBJ1-4): EAQVTQNPRYLITVTGKKLTVTCSQNMNHEYMSWYRQDPGLGLRQIYYSMNVEVTDKGDVPEGYKVSRKEKRNFPLILESPSPNQTSLYFCASSGAGTAEKLFFGSGTQLSVL.

This chain connects TRBV7-8 to TRBJ2-3, with D maybe TRBD1 (6 bases). V lost 6 bases and J 4 bases, leaving 20 bases between the germline ends. Germline V gene data show CDR1 as SGHVS and CDR2 as FQNEAQ. The CDR3 is 16 amino acids. In DNA form, the CDR3 reads TGTGCCAGCAGACTAACCGGGACAACGAGGGCAGATACGCAGTATTTT. It yields the protein CASRLTGTTRADTQYF.

This clonotype was found many times. The chain has TRBV6-5 and TRBJ1-1; D is undetermined. The CDR3 covers 16 residues. Trimming stripped 0 bases from V and 3 bases from J, with 14 bases between. Per germline, CDR1 MNHEY and CDR2 SVGAGI. The CDR3 spells CASSYSYRRRDTEAFF. The CDR3 DNA follows: TGTGCCAGCAGTTACTCGTACAGACGGAGGGACACTGAAGCTTTCTTT.

This clonotype was detected only a few times. The V call is TRBV7-9, the J call TRBJ2-7; a possible D gene is TRBD1 (6 bases). The V and J ends lost 3 bases and 12 bases respectively, with 21 bases between them. CDR1 is SEHNR and CDR2 is FQNEAQ in the germline V gene (reference sequence). This CDR3 spans 14 amino acids. The CDR3 loop is CASSFRDTGSVRYF. The CDR3 bases are TGTGCCAGCAGCTTCCGGGACACAGGCTCAGTTCGGTACTTC.

The chain joins TRBV7-8 to TRBJ1-2; 8 nucleotides agree with TRBD1. The V and J ends lost 5 bases and 8 bases, in that order; junction bases with no gene match: 10. This CDR3 is built from 14 residues. CDR1 and CDR2 (germline): SGHVS, FQNEAQ. CDR3 nucleotides: TGTGCCAGCAGCCTTGACCTCAGGGGGCTGGGCTACACCTTC. Translating it yields CASSLDLRGLGYTF.

The table lists this clonotype with many counts. CDR3 sequence: CASNVDTQETQYF. The CDR3, as DNA: TGTGCCAGCAACGTCGACACTCAAGAGACCCAGTACTTC. The genes are TRBV12-3 or TRBV12-4 and TRBJ2-5; D gene unclear. This CDR3 has 13 amino acids. Trimming removed 7 bases from V and 2 bases from J, with 11 bases in between.

The chain carries TRBV20-1 and TRBJ2-7; TRBD1 matches at 9 bases. V shed 5 bases and J 1 base; nucleotides not matched to a gene: 3. The CDR3 covers 13 residues. Germline lookup yields CDR1 DFQATT and CDR2 SNEGSKA (reference sequence). DNA of the CDR3: TGCAGTGCTGGGGACAGGGAATCCTACGAGCAGTACTTC. Encoded protein: CSAGDRESYEQYF.